The rows below give T cell receptor beta chains drawn from one sample of a study of T cell responses to AZD1222 COVID-19 vaccine. Using immunoSEQ multiplex PCR, the repertoire was profiled, and TCRdb retains in-frame clones only, with some absent. In the table there are 150,000 to 200,000 clones, approximately 91% of which are singletons. This specimen consisted of peripheral blood, obtained on day 0 of AZD1222 vaccination. All receptors derive from an adult in good health. Both conserved end residues are part of each CDR3. The D gene is left open where the match is weak. Rows may omit the clone size; those that give it use once, few, many or a size class.

v_call: TRBV19; clone_size: .; d_call: .; j_call: TRBJ1-2; cdr3_aa: CASSATNYGYTF; cdr3_nt: TGTGCCAGTAGTGCCACTAACTATGGCTACACCTTC
v_call: TRBV7-9; clone_size: .; d_call: TRBD1; j_call: TRBJ1-4; cdr3_aa: CASSLTTGGGPTGNEKLFF; cdr3_nt: TGTGCCAGCAGCTTAACCACGGGAGGGGGCCCAACTGGTAATGAAAAACTGTTTTTT
v_call: TRBV2; clone_size: .; d_call: .; j_call: TRBJ2-2; cdr3_aa: CASRALNTGELFF; cdr3_nt: TGTGCCAGCAGGGCCCTCAACACCGGGGAGCTGTTTTTT
v_call: TRBV4-3; clone_size: .; d_call: .; j_call: TRBJ2-7; cdr3_aa: CASSQDQGSRLADEQYF; cdr3_nt: TGCGCCAGCAGCCAAGATCAGGGGTCCCGTTTGGCGGACGAGCAGTACTTC
v_call: TRBV6-5; clone_size: .; d_call: .; j_call: TRBJ2-7; cdr3_aa: CASSLGTQGWQYF; cdr3_nt: TGTGCCAGCAGCCTCGGGACCCAGGGCTGGCAGTACTTC
v_call: TRBV6-2/TRBV6-3; clone_size: .; d_call: TRBD1; j_call: TRBJ1-1; cdr3_aa: CASSPTDRVGNTEAFF; cdr3_nt: TGTGCCAGCAGCCCAACCGACAGGGTTGGGAACACTGAAGCTTTCTTT
v_call: TRBV24-1; clone_size: .; d_call: TRBD1; j_call: TRBJ2-5; cdr3_aa: CATGDQGAGETQYF; cdr3_nt: TGTGCCACCGGGGATCAGGGGGCGGGGGAGACCCAGTACTTC
v_call: TRBV15; clone_size: once; d_call: TRBD1; j_call: TRBJ2-1; cdr3_aa: CATSAKGALIEQFF; cdr3_nt: TGTGCCACCAGCGCAAAGGGGGCGCTGATTGAGCAGTTCTTC
v_call: TRBV4-3; clone_size: .; d_call: .; j_call: TRBJ2-2; cdr3_aa: CASSQGTPRSVTTGELFF; cdr3_nt: TGCGCCAGCAGCCAAGGGACACCTCGTAGTGTGACCACCGGGGAGCTGTTTTTT
v_call: TRBV6-5; clone_size: once; d_call: TRBD2; j_call: TRBJ2-3; cdr3_aa: CASRASGRTDTQYF; cdr3_nt: TGTGCCAGCAGAGCTAGCGGGCGCACAGATACGCAGTATTTT
v_call: TRBV5-1; clone_size: once; d_call: .; j_call: TRBJ1-6; cdr3_aa: CASSLLGSQESPLHF; cdr3_nt: TGCGCCAGCAGCTTGTTGGGCAGTCAAGAATCACCCCTCCACTTT
v_call: TRBV4-2; clone_size: .; d_call: .; j_call: TRBJ2-2; cdr3_aa: CASSQENTGELFF; cdr3_nt: TGTGCCAGCAGCCAAGAGAACACCGGGGAGCTGTTTTTT
v_call: TRBV24-1; clone_size: once; d_call: TRBD1; j_call: TRBJ2-7; cdr3_aa: CATSEGDRDGEQYF; cdr3_nt: TGTGCCACCAGTGAGGGTGACAGGGATGGGGAGCAGTACTTC
v_call: TRBV28; clone_size: .; d_call: TRBD1; j_call: TRBJ1-5; cdr3_aa: CASSWTGVDQPQHF; cdr3_nt: TGTGCCAGCAGTTGGACAGGGGTAGACCAGCCCCAGCATTTT
v_call: TRBV30; clone_size: .; d_call: TRBD2; j_call: TRBJ2-1; cdr3_aa: CAWSGTSGRNEQFF; cdr3_nt: TGTGCCTGGAGTGGGACTAGCGGGCGCAATGAGCAGTTCTTC
v_call: TRBV7-9; clone_size: few; d_call: .; j_call: TRBJ1-1; cdr3_aa: CASSKLRSEVNTEAFF; cdr3_nt: TGTGCCAGCAGCAAACTGCGCAGTGAAGTAAACACTGAAGCTTTCTTT
v_call: TRBV15; clone_size: .; d_call: TRBD1; j_call: TRBJ1-2; cdr3_aa: CATGTRQGTLSGYTF; cdr3_nt: TGTGCCACCGGAACCAGACAGGGGACGCTTAGTGGCTACACCTTC
v_call: TRBV7-9; clone_size: .; d_call: .; j_call: TRBJ1-6; cdr3_aa: CASSLAGYNSPLHF; cdr3_nt: TGTGCCAGCAGCTTAGCAGGGTATAATTCACCCCTCCACTTT
v_call: TRBV4-2; clone_size: .; d_call: .; j_call: TRBJ2-3; cdr3_aa: CASSQATGADTQYF; cdr3_nt: TGTGCCAGCAGCCAAGCCACGGGCGCAGATACGCAGTATTTT
v_call: TRBV18; clone_size: .; d_call: TRBD1; j_call: TRBJ2-5; cdr3_aa: CASSPTRDSYQETQYF; cdr3_nt: TGTGCCAGCTCACCAACAAGGGACAGCTACCAAGAGACCCAGTACTTC
v_call: TRBV5-6; clone_size: .; d_call: .; j_call: TRBJ1-3; cdr3_aa: CASSLTGLQKTQGIYF; cdr3_nt: TGTGCCAGCAGCTTGACGGGATTACAAAAAACCCAAGGCATATATTTT
v_call: TRBV2; clone_size: .; d_call: TRBD2; j_call: TRBJ2-5; cdr3_aa: CASSESPAGAETQYF; cdr3_nt: TGTGCCAGCAGTGAATCCCCAGCGGGAGCTGAGACCCAGTACTTC
v_call: TRBV5-1; clone_size: .; d_call: TRBD1; j_call: TRBJ2-2; cdr3_aa: CASSLAQGVIGELFF; cdr3_nt: TGCGCCAGCAGCTTGGCACAGGGGGTCATCGGGGAGCTGTTTTTT
v_call: TRBV6-5; clone_size: .; d_call: .; j_call: TRBJ2-7; cdr3_aa: CASSKGDGGPRGQYF; cdr3_nt: TGTGCCAGCAGCAAGGGGGACGGAGGACCTCGAGGGCAGTACTTC
v_call: TRBV15; clone_size: .; d_call: .; j_call: TRBJ2-5; cdr3_aa: CATSRDLETAVQETQYF; cdr3_nt: TGTGCCACCAGCAGAGATCTCGAGACAGCGGTCCAAGAGACCCAGTACTTC
v_call: TRBV28; clone_size: .; d_call: TRBD1; j_call: TRBJ2-1; cdr3_aa: CASSTEDRGSYNEQFF; cdr3_nt: TGTGCCAGCAGCACCGAGGACAGGGGCTCCTACAATGAGCAGTTCTTC
v_call: TRBV27; clone_size: .; d_call: .; j_call: TRBJ2-2; cdr3_aa: CASRLRRETGELFF; cdr3_nt: TGTGCCAGCAGGCTGAGAAGGGAGACCGGGGAGCTGTTTTTT
v_call: TRBV7-9; clone_size: .; d_call: .; j_call: TRBJ2-1; cdr3_aa: CASSWPVGTPYLYNEQFF; cdr3_nt: TGTGCCAGCAGCTGGCCCGTGGGGACACCCTACCTTTACAATGAGCAGTTCTTC
v_call: TRBV28; clone_size: .; d_call: TRBD1; j_call: TRBJ1-2; cdr3_aa: CASSLDRAYGYTF; cdr3_nt: TGTGCCAGCAGTTTAGACAGGGCTTATGGCTACACCTTC
v_call: TRBV6-2/TRBV6-3; clone_size: .; d_call: .; j_call: TRBJ1-2; cdr3_aa: CASSLRSGTNYGYTF; cdr3_nt: TGTGCCAGCAGCCTACGGTCGGGGACAAACTATGGCTACACCTTC
v_call: TRBV15; clone_size: .; d_call: .; j_call: TRBJ1-6; cdr3_aa: CATSSNSPLHF; cdr3_nt: TGTGCCACCAGCAGCAATTCACCCCTCCACTTT
v_call: TRBV19; clone_size: .; d_call: .; j_call: TRBJ1-2; cdr3_aa: CASSMKAGWGLGDGYTF; cdr3_nt: TGTGCCAGTAGTATGAAGGCCGGTTGGGGGCTTGGGGATGGCTACACCTTC
v_call: TRBV10-3; clone_size: .; d_call: .; j_call: TRBJ2-3; cdr3_aa: CAISESPQGPDTQYF; cdr3_nt: TGTGCCATCAGTGAGTCCCCCCAGGGGCCAGATACGCAGTATTTT
v_call: TRBV28; clone_size: .; d_call: TRBD1; j_call: TRBJ1-5; cdr3_aa: CASSWGQGVGQPQHF; cdr3_nt: TGTGCCAGCAGTTGGGGACAGGGGGTTGGGCAGCCCCAGCATTTT
v_call: TRBV18; clone_size: .; d_call: TRBD1; j_call: TRBJ1-4; cdr3_aa: CASSPPGQGNEKLFF; cdr3_nt: TGTGCCAGCTCACCTCCGGGACAGGGTAATGAAAAACTGTTTTTT
v_call: TRBV7-2; clone_size: .; d_call: .; j_call: TRBJ1-2; cdr3_aa: CASSPTVGANYGYTF; cdr3_nt: TGTGCCAGCAGCCCCACGGTTGGGGCCAACTATGGCTACACCTTC
v_call: TRBV27; clone_size: .; d_call: TRBD1; j_call: TRBJ1-6; cdr3_aa: CASSDPGQGNSPLHF; cdr3_nt: TGTGCCAGCAGTGATCCGGGACAGGGGAATTCACCCCTCCACTTT
v_call: TRBV5-1; clone_size: once; d_call: TRBD1; j_call: TRBJ2-5; cdr3_aa: CASSLGSGTGPQETQYF; cdr3_nt: TGCGCCAGCAGCTTGGGTTCTGGGACAGGGCCCCAAGAGACCCAGTACTTC
v_call: TRBV30; clone_size: .; d_call: .; j_call: TRBJ1-2; cdr3_aa: CAWSDKGIVYGYTF; cdr3_nt: TGTGCCTGGAGTGACAAGGGAATCGTCTATGGCTACACCTTC
v_call: TRBV5-8; clone_size: once; d_call: .; j_call: TRBJ1-4; cdr3_aa: CASALPGVNNEKLFF; cdr3_nt: TGTGCCAGCGCGTTGCCAGGGGTGAATAATGAAAAACTGTTTTTT
v_call: TRBV19; clone_size: .; d_call: .; j_call: TRBJ1-5; cdr3_aa: CASSPRGGWGPQPQHF; cdr3_nt: TGTGCCAGTAGTCCCCGGGGGGGATGGGGCCCTCAGCCCCAGCATTTT
v_call: TRBV6-5; clone_size: .; d_call: .; j_call: TRBJ2-7; cdr3_aa: CASSPRDITYEQYF; cdr3_nt: TGTGCCAGCAGCCCCCGGGACATTACCTACGAGCAGTACTTC
v_call: TRBV7-3; clone_size: .; d_call: TRBD1; j_call: TRBJ2-3; cdr3_aa: CASSLGFRDRGQLVADTQYF; cdr3_nt: TGTGCCAGCAGCTTAGGGTTCCGGGACAGGGGGCAATTGGTGGCAGATACGCAGTATTTT
v_call: TRBV28; clone_size: .; d_call: .; j_call: TRBJ1-5; cdr3_aa: CASRLDWNQPQHF; cdr3_nt: TGTGCCAGCAGGCTAGACTGGAATCAGCCCCAGCATTTT
v_call: TRBV30; clone_size: .; d_call: .; j_call: TRBJ2-3; cdr3_aa: CAWSTAGTDTQYF; cdr3_nt: TGTGCCTGGAGTACGGCGGGCACAGATACGCAGTATTTT
v_call: TRBV4-3; clone_size: .; d_call: TRBD1; j_call: TRBJ2-6; cdr3_aa: CASSHPRGTGSSGANVLTF; cdr3_nt: TGCGCCAGCAGCCACCCGAGGGGGACAGGGTCTTCTGGGGCCAACGTCCTGACTTTC
v_call: TRBV5-1; clone_size: .; d_call: TRBD1; j_call: TRBJ1-3; cdr3_aa: CASSPQTTGSGNTIYF; cdr3_nt: TGCGCCAGCAGCCCTCAAACGACAGGGTCTGGAAACACCATATATTTT